This entry describes one T cell receptor beta chain. The antigen this receptor binds is unknown. Base qualities are not recorded, but no much larger clone differs from it by a single base. The immunoSEQ Assay, a bias-controlled multiplex PCR, was used to amplify TCRbeta CDR3 regions from genomic DNA. In the paper's pipeline: The number of nucleated cells in each sample was estimated from the amplification of reference gene primers within the assay. Sequence reads were collapsed and filtered to measure the absolute abundance of every unique TCRbeta CDR3 rearrangement. For each sample, productive Simpson clonality was calculated as the square root of Simpson's diversity index over productive rearrangements. What TCRdb holds here is the immuneACCESS table cut down to in-frame rearrangements. Part of the clones is not present; checked against another copy, under half of the missing clones reflect an unresolved V gene, and the others are unexplained. The V and J calls and clone size were taken over from that table, and D and trimming were inferred from the DNA. The sample table contains some 100,000 clones; only one count was recorded for roughly nine tenths of them. Around 6.9% of the sample belongs to the ten largest clones.

The CDR1 and CDR2 encoded by the germline V gene are ENHRY and SYGVKD. The V and J ends are trimmed by 4 bases and 3 bases, leaving 6 bases between them. The cysteine opens and the phenylalanine closes a CDR3 of 12 amino acids. Here the CDR3 DNA is all that survives: 36 bases in frame from base 1. The entry originates in a study of blood T cell repertoires in COVID-19 (TCRdb year 2020). Regarding the research as a whole: Samples from collaborators originated in the United States, Italy and Spain and spanned both the acute and convalescent phases of COVID-19. Deeply sampled blood TCRbeta repertoires from subjects exposed to, actively infected with, or recovered from COVID-19 were included in the dataset. Where HLA class I and class II types were available, the types were taken from metadata supplied by the sample provider, not from assay-based typing. The prospective study material was composed of cDNA or gDNA derived from T cells, B-cell-depleted T cells, or PBMCs. Samples were obtained from the ongoing ImmuneRACE study (first 160 participants) and from 1,000 to 1,500 subjects provided by 6 global collaborators. The repertoires were made available in a free public database intended to serve as a resource for research on the immune response to SARS-CoV-2. The sample metadata nearly always contained a de-identified subject ID, COVID-19 status, age in years and sex. The full study reports these points: Clinical and demographic metadata were provided uncurated, with the amount varying by source and participant.

The collaborating institutions used their own protocols to collect whole blood in K2EDTA tubes. For TCRbeta analysis, collaborators shipped samples as frozen whole blood, isolated PBMCs, or DNA extracted from either of those sample types. Sequencing used peripheral blood. The sequence derives from a young man in a cohort sampled during active COVID-19. The chain joins TRBV10-3 to TRBJ1-1, with the D gene call left open. CDR3 protein: CAISGRDTEAFF. The sequenced DNA: TGTGCCATCAGTGGAAGAGACACTGAAGCTTTCTTT.